This T cell receptor (beta chain) emerged from a study of cytomegalovirus exposure and HLA in healthy donors. Whole-study results and caveats: Donor immune exposure was known only as CMV serostatus. A previous analysis found most TCR beta V segments productive roughly 87% or roughly 30% of the time.

Germline V gene data show CDR1 as SGHVS and CDR2 as FQNEAQ. Trimming pared 5 bases from V and 5 bases from J, leaving 14 bases between. The CDR3 loop spans 14 amino acids. The count of this clone is one. Its matching antigen is unknown. The PCR ran on 60 Vbeta and 13 Jbeta primers. TCRdb's copy holds only in-frame clones and misses some; the assay was immunoSEQ multiplex PCR. This sample carries about 55,000 clones, 78% of them seen once, and the ten largest clones take over 1.1%. This chain joins TRBV7-8 and TRBJ2-3, with D maybe TRBD1 (6 bases). The sequencing input was PBMCs. The sequence derives from a female donor in good health and CMV-seronegative. The DNA of the CDR3 is TGTGCCAGCAGCGTTAGGACAGAGGGAGATACGCAGTATTTT. As protein: CASSVRTEGDTQYF.